A selection of T cell receptor beta chains follows, all from one sample in a study of blood T cell repertoires in COVID-19. TCRdb keeps only in-frame clones here, not all; method: immunoSEQ multiplex PCR. The sample has about 140,000 clones, less than 80% seen once; the top ten hold around 4.2%. The specimen was peripheral blood. Receptors originate from a woman of 80 years or more with active or convalescent COVID-19. CDR3s leave out the opening cysteine and the closing phenylalanine or tryptophan.

J: TRBJ1-2; V: TRBV18; CDR3: ASSLTESSNYGYT
J: TRBJ1-2; V: TRBV2; CDR3: ASRDTGNYGYT
J: TRBJ2-3; V: TRBV4-3; CDR3: ASSPAWGGGYPDTQY
J: TRBJ2-2; V: TRBV7-3; CDR3: ASSSSTKFTGELF
J: TRBJ2-2; V: TRBV6-5; CDR3: ASTRDDRVGGELF
J: TRBJ2-7; V: TRBV11-2; CDR3: ASSLWTGAIEQY
J: TRBJ2-3; V: TRBV5-1; CDR3: ASYSGGAGDTQY
J: TRBJ1-5; V: TRBV5-8; CDR3: ASSLLAQPQH
J: TRBJ2-7; V: TRBV9; CDR3: ASRKGGDHRGRYEQY
J: TRBJ1-5; V: TRBV12-3/TRBV12-4; CDR3: ASSVTVNQPQH
J: TRBJ1-4; V: TRBV10-3; CDR3: ATRDRREKLF
J: TRBJ1-2; V: TRBV7-9; CDR3: ASSLGPVGYT
J: TRBJ1-6; V: TRBV3-1/TRBV3-2; CDR3: ASSQAIGVNSPLH
J: TRBJ2-7; V: TRBV6-6; CDR3: ASNSGTGGLYEQY
J: TRBJ1-6; V: TRBV6-6; CDR3: ASSTRTGMNSPLH
J: TRBJ1-1; V: TRBV7-9; CDR3: ASSPRTGDRGRI
J: TRBJ1-1; V: TRBV5-1; CDR3: ASSLRVVDTEAF
J: TRBJ2-3; V: TRBV6-5; CDR3: ASSLAGGGTDTQY
J: TRBJ1-2; V: TRBV3-1/TRBV3-2; CDR3: ASSQMTGSYGYT
J: TRBJ1-2; V: TRBV27; CDR3: ASSLSFSSGLGYGYT
J: TRBJ1-6; V: TRBV5-1; CDR3: ASSSTGGLYNSPLH
J: TRBJ1-1; V: TRBV29-1; CDR3: SVVGSGTGAYSEAF
J: TRBJ1-2; V: TRBV28; CDR3: ASSFRGQPYGYT
J: TRBJ1-4; V: TRBV6-6; CDR3: ASSYSIAGAGEKLF
J: TRBJ1-5; V: TRBV6-5; CDR3: ASSYRTGRNQPQH
J: TRBJ2-5; V: TRBV2; CDR3: ASSPGTGGETQY
J: TRBJ2-2; V: TRBV7-2; CDR3: ASSLNRLTGELF
J: TRBJ1-2; V: TRBV19; CDR3: ASSPGDRDRVRGYT
J: TRBJ2-7; V: TRBV7-2; CDR3: ASSQRTGLVYEQY
J: TRBJ1-1; V: TRBV28; CDR3: ASSFPPGQGAAEAF
J: TRBJ1-6; V: TRBV7-9; CDR3: ASSPEGRGYNSPLH
J: TRBJ1-6; V: TRBV2; CDR3: ASSEAARGGSPLH
J: TRBJ1-2; V: TRBV7-3; CDR3: ASSPLAGKYGYT
J: TRBJ2-2; V: TRBV12-3/TRBV12-4; CDR3: ASSDKNTGELF
J: TRBJ2-5; V: TRBV19; CDR3: ASSTGTYETQY
J: TRBJ2-7; V: TRBV5-5; CDR3: ASSSVAGTGVEQY
J: TRBJ1-2; V: TRBV6-2/TRBV6-3; CDR3: ASSSYGAGVPYGYT
J: TRBJ1-1; V: TRBV6-6; CDR3: ASSYPGGYTEAF
J: TRBJ2-3; V: TRBV7-2; CDR3: ASSQVWDTQY
J: TRBJ1-1; V: TRBV6-1; CDR3: ASSEIGVNTEAF
J: TRBJ1-6; V: TRBV19; CDR3: ASSSPASGSPLH
J: TRBJ2-7; V: TRBV27; CDR3: ASRGTPDRGLGEQY
J: TRBJ2-7; V: TRBV6-5; CDR3: ASTETSGGSEQY
J: TRBJ2-5; V: TRBV11-3; CDR3: ASSSGGGGETQY
J: TRBJ1-6; V: TRBV5-1; CDR3: ASSLGGSSYNSPLH
J: TRBJ2-2; V: TRBV7-3; CDR3: ASSPAGTSGTGELF